The clone carrying this T cell receptor (beta chain) was counted a single time. The target antigen is unknown. From germline, CDR1 is ENHRY and CDR2 SYGVKD. V shed 6 bases and J shed 11 bases, with 13 bases lying between them. The CDR3 spans 11 residues. This sample is part of a study of early T cells in non-severe SARS-CoV-2 infection. About the study: From unsorted whole blood, bulk RNA was sequenced, and the chains remained unpaired.

Researchers attached unique molecular identifiers to individual cDNA molecules. TCRdb re-derived calls from the 5' RACE reads in MiXCR, one entry per CDR3 protein. This table has about 85,000 distinct CDR3 sequences, 14% appearing once. Notes on the study in general: Anti-spike CD8 responses were favored in VDJdb matching, and private and CD4 specificities were missed.

The TCR sequence derives from an adult who was a healthcare worker with PCR-confirmed SARS-CoV-2 infection or an uninfected control (not recorded which). The rearrangement joins TRBV10-3 to TRBJ1-1, with D possibly matching TRBD1 (5 bases). The material sequenced was whole blood. The CDR3 here is CAIREGRYAFF. The DNA for the CDR3 is TGTGCCATCAGAGAGGGGCGCTATGCTTTCTTT.